The present TCR beta chain was sequenced within a study of vaccination effects on CD4 cells after COVID-19. Study findings and constraints: Cross-reaction with common cold coronaviruses was seen in only 1 of 255 vaccine-induced clones from healthy vaccinees.

Prior to sequencing, the ViraFEST assay stimulated PBMC with viral peptide pools, which expanded the antigen-specific CD4+ T cells. Isolating CD4+ T cells followed roughly ten days of culture. All study participants received two doses of BNT162b2 or mRNA-1273 vaccine. People in the vaccine group had not been infected with SARS-CoV-2 before, and their nucleocapsid antibodies were negative. Per germline, CDR1 SGHRS and CDR2 YFSETQ. Losses at the gene ends were 4 bases for V and 7 bases for J; bases not matched to a gene: 5. The length of the CDR3 is 14 residues. In regard to this clone: Its antigen is not known.

The method was immunoSEQ multiplex PCR; TCRdb's version includes in-frame clones alone and lacks a portion of them. This sample has 29,000 or so clones, with roughly 71% found just once. The chain combines TRBV5-1 with TRBJ1-6; TRBD1 matches at 7 bases. The sequence came from a human donor who received a COVID-19 vaccine. Sequences were derived from CD4+ T cells from PBMCs cultured with HCoV-OC43 spike peptides, sampled after COVID-19 vaccination. The sample's subset: HCoV-OC43 spike overlapping peptide pool stimulation. In nucleotides, the CDR3 is TGCGCCAGCAGCCCTTCAGGGGGAAATTCACCCCTCCACTTT. Translation: CASSPSGGNSPLHF.